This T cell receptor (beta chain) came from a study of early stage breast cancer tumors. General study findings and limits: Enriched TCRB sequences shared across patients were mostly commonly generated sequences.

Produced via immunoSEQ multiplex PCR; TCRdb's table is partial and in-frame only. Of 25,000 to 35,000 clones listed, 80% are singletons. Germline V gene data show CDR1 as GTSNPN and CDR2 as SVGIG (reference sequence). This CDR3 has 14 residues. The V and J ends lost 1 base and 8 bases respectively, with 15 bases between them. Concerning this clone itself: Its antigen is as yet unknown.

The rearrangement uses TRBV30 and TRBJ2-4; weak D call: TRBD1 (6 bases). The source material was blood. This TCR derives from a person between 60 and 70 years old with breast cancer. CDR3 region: CAWSEGKGVYIQYF. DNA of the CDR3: TGTGCCTGGAGTGAAGGGAAGGGGGTCTACATTCAGTACTTC. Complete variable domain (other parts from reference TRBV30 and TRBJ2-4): SQTIHQWPATLVQPVGSPLSLECTVEGTSNPNLYWYRQAAGRGLQLLFYSVGIGQISSEVPQNLSASRPQDRQFILSSKKLLLSDSGFYLCAWSEGKGVYIQYFGAGTRLSVL.